The 17 T cell receptor beta chains presented below share a single source sample, sequenced in a study of T cell responses to AZD1222 COVID-19 vaccine. TCRdb's table, derived via immunoSEQ multiplex PCR, lists solely in-frame clones and lacks some. Of 140,000 or so clones in the sample, approximately 90% were seen once. The material sequenced was peripheral blood, taken 28 days after the second AZD1222 dose. The receptors here all came from an adult who received the AZD1222 COVID-19 vaccine.

The chain links TRBV12-3 or TRBV12-4 to TRBJ1-3; no reliable D call. Deletions cut 4 bases from V and 1 base from J, with 5 bases between. CDR3 length equals 13 residues. The CDR3 region is CASSSRSGNTIYF. Here the CDR3 DNA reads TGTGCCAGCAGTTCTAGGTCTGGAAACACCATATATTTT.

The CDR3 sequence: CAWRPPDRVRGYTF. The CDR3 nucleotides are TGTGCCTGGAGACCGCCTGACAGGGTCCGGGGCTACACCTTC. The rearrangement joins TRBV30 to TRBJ1-2; TRBD1 aligns across 7 bases. The CDR3 totals 14 residues. Per germline, CDR1 GTSNPN and CDR2 SVGIG (reference sequence). Losses at the gene ends were 3 bases for V and 8 bases for J; bases not matched to a gene: 12. Looking up the rest from reference TRBV30 and TRBJ1-2 gives the full variable domain: SQTIHQWPATLVQPVGSPLSLECTVEGTSNPNLYWYRQAAGRGLQLLFYSVGIGQISSEVPQNLSASRPQDRQFILSSKKLLLSDSGFYLCAWRPPDRVRGYTFGSGTRLTVV.

V and J are TRBV3-1 (or the pseudogene TRBV3-2) and TRBJ2-7, with no clear D. Trimming cost V 0 bases and J 6 bases, with 6 bases left between them. CDR1 and CDR2 (germline): LGHDT, YNNKEL (reference sequence). The CDR3 contains 12 residues. The CDR3 DNA follows: TGTGCCAGCAGCCAAGATCAAGGCGAGCAGTACTTC. It yields the protein CASSQDQGEQYF.

The chain couples TRBV28 to TRBJ1-1; tentative D call: TRBD1 (6 bases). Trimming took off 3 bases at V and 0 bases at J, with 20 bases between the two ends. The germline V gene encodes CDR1 MDHEN and CDR2 SYDVKM. The CDR3 length is 18 residues. The CDR3, as DNA: TGTGCCAGCAGTTTGACTTATGGGGGCGTGGGAGTGAACACTGAAGCTTTCTTT. Protein: CASSLTYGGVGVNTEAFF.

This chain joins TRBV14 and TRBJ1-2, with 7 bases identical to TRBD1. The CDR3 runs to 15 residues. Germline V gene data show CDR1 as SGHDN and CDR2 as FVKESK. V gave up 0 bases and J gave up 8 bases; unmatched junction bases: 9. This CDR3 is CASSQDLGTVDGYTF. The DNA of the CDR3 is TGTGCCAGCAGCCAAGATCTAGGGACAGTGGACGGCTACACCTTC. The whole variable domain, remainder taken from reference TRBV14 and TRBJ1-2, is EAGVTQFPSHSVIEKGQTVTLRCDPISGHDNLYWYRRVMGKEIKFLLHFVKESKQDESGMPNNRFLAERTGGTYSTLKVQPAELEDSGVYFCASSQDLGTVDGYTFGSGTRLTVV.

The gene calls are TRBV11-2 and TRBJ1-4; weak D call: TRBD1 (5 bases). With 8 bases removed from V and 7 bases from J, the gap between germline ends came to 8 bases. This CDR3 has 11 amino acids. Germline V CDR1 and CDR2: SGHAT, FQNNGV. CDR3 sequence: CASRDGEKLFF. CDR3 DNA sequence: TGTGCCAGCCGGGACGGTGAAAAACTGTTTTTT. Full variable domain (outside the CDR3, taken from reference TRBV11-2 and TRBJ1-4): EAGVAQSPRYKIIEKRQSVAFWCNPISGHATLYWYQQILGQGPKLLIQFQNNGVVDDSQLPKDRFSAERLKGVDSTLKIQPAKLEDSAVYLCASRDGEKLFFGSGTQLSVL.

The chain is built from TRBV4-3 and TRBJ2-3; D is unclear. The germline CDR1 and CDR2 sequences are LGHNA and YSLEER. CDR3 length equals 13 residues. The V and J ends lost 3 bases and 11 bases respectively, with 15 bases between them. CDR3 nucleotides: TGCGCCAGCAGCCAGGAAGGCGGCGTTGGGCAGTATTTT. It translates to CASSQEGGVGQYF.

V is TRBV3-1 (or the pseudogene TRBV3-2) and J is TRBJ2-7, with D possibly being TRBD2 (6 bases). Trimming removed 2 bases at V and 5 bases at J, with 10 bases between. The CDR3 is 13 amino acids. CDR1 and CDR2 from the germline V gene are LGHDT and YNNKEL (reference sequence). The CDR3 DNA is TGTGCCAGCAGCCAACGGGGGATCGACGAGCAGTACTTC. Encoded protein: CASSQRGIDEQYF.

The gene calls are TRBV5-1 and TRBJ2-3; 7 positions match TRBD1. CDR1 and CDR2 (germline): SGHRS, YFSETQ. This CDR3 has 14 amino acids. Germline trimming cut 6 bases from V and 1 base from J; bases unmatched to any gene: 5. The CDR3 here is CASTGGTGTDTQYF. The CDR3 DNA reads TGCGCCAGCACAGGGGGTACCGGCACAGATACGCAGTATTTT.

This clone was observed once. The genes are TRBV30 and TRBJ1-6; 9 positions agree with TRBD1. Germline V gene lookup returns CDR1 GTSNPN and CDR2 SVGIG (reference sequence). The CDR3 length is 15 residues. J lost 7 bases, V lost 4 bases, and 8 bases had no gene match. Written as DNA, the CDR3 is TGTGCCTGGACCCAACGAGGGACAGGGAATTCACCCCTCCACTTT. Translating gives CAWTQRGTGNSPLHF.

The genes are TRBV2 and TRBJ2-6; a weak D match, TRBD2 (6 bases). The CDR3 is made up of 16 amino acids. V lost 2 bases to trimming and J lost 4 bases, with 12 bases between them. CDR1 and CDR2 from the germline V gene are SNHLY and FYNNEI. Written as DNA, the CDR3 is TGTGCCAGCAGTGAATACAGGAGGGTGGGGGCCAACGTCCTGACTTTC. It is translated as CASSEYRRVGANVLTF.

The genes are TRBV12-5 and TRBJ2-7; TRBD2 aligns across 7 bases. The CDR3 covers 13 residues. Trimming removed 0 bases from V and 8 bases from J; junction bases left unmatched: 4. The germline V gene encodes CDR1 LGHNT and CDR2 FRNRAP. The CDR3 protein is CASGLVGSGKQYF. The CDR3 region has the DNA TGTGCTAGTGGTTTGGTAGGGAGCGGGAAGCAGTACTTC.

The chain is built from TRBV7-8 and TRBJ1-1; D is uncertain. This CDR3 has 14 amino acids. V lost 5 bases and J lost 1, with 11 bases in between. Germline assignment: CDR1 SGHVS and CDR2 FQNEAQ. CDR3 protein: CASSPRPGNTEAFF. The CDR3 DNA is TGTGCCAGCAGCCCCCGACCGGGGAACACTGAAGCTTTCTTT.

The CDR3 loop reads CASDEGVAEKLFF. The CDR3 nucleotides are TGTGCCAGTGACGAGGGAGTCGCTGAAAAACTGTTTTTT. The J gene is TRBJ1-4, the V gene TRBV7-9; no definite D call. The CDR3 length is 13 residues. V was cut by 9 bases and J by 7 bases, with 15 bases left in between. Germline CDR1 and CDR2: SEHNR and FQNEAQ (reference sequence).

This rearrangement joins TRBV24-1 to TRBJ2-1, with D unclear. Germline V gives CDR1 KGHDR, CDR2 SFDVKD. This CDR3 spans 17 amino acids. Trimming removed 4 bases at V and 0 bases at J, with 15 bases between. CDR3 loop: CATSESQLQSSYNEQFF. In DNA, the CDR3 is TGTGCCACCAGTGAATCCCAATTACAGAGCTCCTACAATGAGCAGTTCTTC.

The chain combines TRBV4-1 with TRBJ2-5; perhaps TRBD1 as D (7 bases). Germline loops: CDR1 MGHRA, CDR2 YSYEKL. V gave up 5 bases and J gave up 2 bases, with 15 bases separating them. The CDR3 is 15 residues long. CDR3 nucleotides: TGCGCCAGCAGCAAAACAGGGGACTCGCAAGAGACCCAGTACTTC. Translated, it gives CASSKTGDSQETQYF.

This rearrangement joins TRBV3-1 (or the pseudogene TRBV3-2) to TRBJ2-7; the D gene could be TRBD1 or TRBD2 (5 bases each). V lost 8 bases and J 5 bases, leaving 25 bases between the germline ends. Per germline, CDR1 LGHDT and CDR2 YNNKEL (reference sequence). This CDR3 has 16 residues. The CDR3 region has the DNA TGTGCCAGCCGAGCCCCCACCGGGACGGTTATTAACGAGCAGTACTTC. Its translation: CASRAPTGTVINEQYF.